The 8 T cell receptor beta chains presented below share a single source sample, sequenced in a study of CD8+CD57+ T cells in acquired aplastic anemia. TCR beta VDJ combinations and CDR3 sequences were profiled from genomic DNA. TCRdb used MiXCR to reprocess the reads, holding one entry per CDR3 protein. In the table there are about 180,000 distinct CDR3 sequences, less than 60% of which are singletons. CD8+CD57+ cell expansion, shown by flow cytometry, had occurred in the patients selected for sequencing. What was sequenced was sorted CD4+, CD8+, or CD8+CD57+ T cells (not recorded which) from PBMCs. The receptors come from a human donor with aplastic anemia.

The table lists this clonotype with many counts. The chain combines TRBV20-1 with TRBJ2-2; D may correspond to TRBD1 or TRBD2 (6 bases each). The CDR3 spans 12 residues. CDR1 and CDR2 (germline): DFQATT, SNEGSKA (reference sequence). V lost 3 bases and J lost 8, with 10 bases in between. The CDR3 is CSASRGVGELFF. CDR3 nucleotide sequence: TGCAGTGCTAGTAGGGGGGTTGGGGAGCTGTTTTTT.

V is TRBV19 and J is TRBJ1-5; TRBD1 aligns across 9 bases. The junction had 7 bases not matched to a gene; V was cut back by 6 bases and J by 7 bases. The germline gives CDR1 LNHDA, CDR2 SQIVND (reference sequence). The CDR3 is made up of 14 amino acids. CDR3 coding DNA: TGTGCCAGTAGACCCGGGACAGGGAGGCAGCCCCAGCATTTT. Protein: CASRPGTGRQPQHF.

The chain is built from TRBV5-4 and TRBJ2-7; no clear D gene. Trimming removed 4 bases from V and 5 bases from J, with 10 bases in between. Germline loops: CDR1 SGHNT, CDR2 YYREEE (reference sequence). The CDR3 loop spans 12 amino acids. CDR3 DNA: TGTGCCAGCAGCCGTATTGGGAACGAGCAGTACTTC. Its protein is CASSRIGNEQYF.

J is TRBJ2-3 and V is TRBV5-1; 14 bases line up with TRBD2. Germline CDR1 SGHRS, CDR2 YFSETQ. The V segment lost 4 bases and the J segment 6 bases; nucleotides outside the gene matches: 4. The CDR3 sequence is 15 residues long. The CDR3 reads CASSAWTSGRDTQYF. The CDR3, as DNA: TGCGCCAGCAGCGCCTGGACTAGCGGGAGGGATACGCAGTATTTT.

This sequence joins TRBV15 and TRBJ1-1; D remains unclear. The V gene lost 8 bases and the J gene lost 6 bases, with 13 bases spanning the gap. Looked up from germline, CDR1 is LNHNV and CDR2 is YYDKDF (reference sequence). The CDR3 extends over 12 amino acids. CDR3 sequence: CATVKGNAEAFF. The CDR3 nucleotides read TGTGCCACCGTTAAGGGTAACGCTGAAGCTTTCTTT. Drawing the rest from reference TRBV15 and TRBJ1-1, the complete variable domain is DAMVIQNPRYQVTQFGKPVTLSCSQTLNHNVMYWYQQKSSQAPKLLFHYYDKDFNNEADTPDNFQSRRPNTSFCFLDIRSPGLGDTAMYLCATVKGNAEAFFGQGTRLTVV.

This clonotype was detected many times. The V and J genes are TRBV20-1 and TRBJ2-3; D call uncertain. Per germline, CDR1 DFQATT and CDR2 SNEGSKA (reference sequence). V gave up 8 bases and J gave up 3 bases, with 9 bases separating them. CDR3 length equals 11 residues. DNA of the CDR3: TGCAGTATGGATGGTACAGATACGCAGTATTTT. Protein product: CSMDGTDTQYF.

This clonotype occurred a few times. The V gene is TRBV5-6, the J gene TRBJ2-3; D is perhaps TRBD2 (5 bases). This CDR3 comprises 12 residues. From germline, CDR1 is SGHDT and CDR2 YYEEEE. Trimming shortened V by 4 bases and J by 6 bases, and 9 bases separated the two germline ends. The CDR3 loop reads CASSQTRDTQYF. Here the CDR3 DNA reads TGTGCCAGCAGCCAAACTAGGGATACGCAGTATTTT.

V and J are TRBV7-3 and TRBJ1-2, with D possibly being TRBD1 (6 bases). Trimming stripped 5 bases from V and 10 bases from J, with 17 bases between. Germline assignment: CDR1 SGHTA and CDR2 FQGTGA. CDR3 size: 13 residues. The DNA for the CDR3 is TGTGCCAGCAGCCTCGATGGGGGCAGGGACTACACCTTC. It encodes CASSLDGGRDYTF.